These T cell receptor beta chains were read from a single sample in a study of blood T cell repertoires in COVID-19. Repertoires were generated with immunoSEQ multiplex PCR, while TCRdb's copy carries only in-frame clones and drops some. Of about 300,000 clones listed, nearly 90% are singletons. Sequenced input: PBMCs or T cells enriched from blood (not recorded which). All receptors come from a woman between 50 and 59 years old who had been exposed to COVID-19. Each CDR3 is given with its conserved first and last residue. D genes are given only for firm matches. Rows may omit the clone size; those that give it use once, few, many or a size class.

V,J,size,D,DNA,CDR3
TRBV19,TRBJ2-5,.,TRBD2,TGTGCCAGTAGGGATCCGACTAGCGGGGGGAAAGAGACCCAGTACTTC,CASRDPTSGGKETQYF
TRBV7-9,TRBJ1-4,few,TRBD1,TGTGCCAGCAGCCCAAAGACAGGGTCGGGGAGGACTAATGAAAAACTGTTTTTT,CASSPKTGSGRTNEKLFF
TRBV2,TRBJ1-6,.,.,TGTGCCAGCAGCCCAGGGGCTCGGAATTCACCCCTCCACTTT,CASSPGARNSPLHF
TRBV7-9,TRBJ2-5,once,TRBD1,TGTGCCAGCAGCGCTTGGGACAGACAACAAGAGACCCAGTACTTC,CASSAWDRQQETQYF
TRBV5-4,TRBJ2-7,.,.,TGTGCCAGCAGCTTGTCAGGGCCCTACTCCTACGAGCAGTACTTC,CASSLSGPYSYEQYF
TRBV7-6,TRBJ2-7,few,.,TGTGCCAGCAGCTTTGGGCCAGGGATGTTAGTCGAGCAGTACTTC,CASSFGPGMLVEQYF
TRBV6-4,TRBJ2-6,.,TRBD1,TGTGCCAGCAGTGACGGGGCAGGGGGCTCTGGGGCCAACGTCCTGACTTTC,CASSDGAGGSGANVLTF
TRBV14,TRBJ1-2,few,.,TGTGCCAGCAGCCGAGGACAGACTAACTATGGCTACACCTTC,CASSRGQTNYGYTF
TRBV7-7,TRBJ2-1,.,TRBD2,TGTGCTAGCAGCTTAGCACCCAGCGGGGGGGCCAATGAGCAGTTCTTC,CASSLAPSGGANEQFF
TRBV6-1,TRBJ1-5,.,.,TGTGCCAGCAGTGAAACGCGGGTAGGACAGCCCCAGCATTTT,CASSETRVGQPQHF
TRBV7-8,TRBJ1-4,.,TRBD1,TGTGCCAGCAGCCCCCGAGTGGCGGCAGGGGGCTACGAAAAACTGTTTTTT,CASSPRVAAGGYEKLFF
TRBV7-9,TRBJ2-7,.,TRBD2,TGTGCCAGCAGCTTAGCAGCGGGGGGACCTTCCTACGAGCAGTACTTC,CASSLAAGGPSYEQYF
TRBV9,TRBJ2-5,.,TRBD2,TGTGCCAGCAGCCCTACAGCGGGGGCCACTGGGGAGACCCAGTACTTC,CASSPTAGATGETQYF
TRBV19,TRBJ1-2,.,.,TGTGCCAGTAGTCAGGAGGGCTTCAGGTTCTATGGCTACACCTTC,CASSQEGFRFYGYTF